This T cell receptor (beta chain) was captured in a study of cytomegalovirus exposure and HLA in healthy donors. General study points: The listing of 150 or so TCR beta chains classed them as cytomegalovirus-associated. There were some public TCRs occurring in many donors, but most TCR sequences were rare. First-cohort TCR clusters tended to co-occur in the 130 or so validation repertoires, a later analysis found.

Trimming stripped 3 bases from V and 1 base from J, with 3 bases between. The V gene's germline CDR1 is SGHDN and CDR2 FVKESK. The CDR3 has 13 amino acids. This clone was counted once. Its antigen is undetermined. Clones were sequenced by immunoSEQ multiplex PCR, and TCRdb holds only the in-frame ones, with some missing. The sample shows about 250,000 clones, approximately 90% of them seen only once. This clonotype originated in a man aged 18 to 29 in good health and CMV-seronegative. The gene calls are TRBV14 and TRBJ2-2; D unresolved. Sequencing was carried out using PBMCs. Written as DNA, the CDR3 is TGTGCCAGCAGCCACCTGAACACCGGGGAGCTGTTTTTT. Translating gives CASSHLNTGELFF.